A single sample gave rise to the 27 T cell receptor beta chains below, sequenced in a study of OX40 agonist ivuxolimab in advanced cancers. Method: immunoSEQ multiplex PCR; TCRdb's copy keeps in-frame clones and lacks some. Of over 50,000 clones in the sample, approximately 90% were seen once. Material: CD4+ or CD8+ T cells sorted from blood, obtained in a trial of the OX40 agonist ivuxolimab. These receptors came from an adult with an advanced solid tumor such as melanoma, head and neck, liver or kidney cancer.

The gene calls are TRBV28 and TRBJ1-2, with 7 bases that match TRBD1. The CDR3 spans 15 residues. V gave up 5 bases and J gave up 3 bases; unmatched junction bases: 9. The V gene's germline CDR1 is MDHEN and CDR2 SYDVKM. The CDR3: CASSTRTGVYYGYTF. DNA for the CDR3: TGTGCCAGCAGTACGAGGACAGGAGTTTACTATGGCTACACCTTC.

The V call is TRBV13, the J call TRBJ2-5; D is uncertain. The end of the DNA is better explained by TRBJ2-7, so the J call may be wrong. The CDR3 consists of 14 residues. Germline CDR1 reads PRHDT; CDR2 reads FYEKMQ (reference sequence). CDR3 sequence: CASSLGQHRDEQYF. CDR3 in DNA: TGTGCCAGCAGCTTAGGACAGCACCGGGACGAGCAGTACTTC.

The chain couples TRBV7-8 to TRBJ1-3; 9 bases match TRBD1. The CDR3 sequence is 15 residues long. J lost 2 bases, V lost 5 bases, and 4 bases had no gene match. Germline V gene lookup returns CDR1 SGHVS and CDR2 FQNEAQ. The CDR3, as DNA: TGTGCCAGCAGCCAACAGGGGGCGGCTGGAAACACCATATATTTT. Its translation: CASSQQGAAGNTIYF.

Points on this clone: Other DNA variants within this sample encode the same CDR3. The gene calls are TRBV6-5 and TRBJ2-3; 8 bases are a match to TRBD1. The CDR3 runs 16 residues. CDR1 MNHEY and CDR2 SVGAGI come from the germline V gene. V was clipped by 3 bases and J by 2 bases; unmatched bases: 7. The CDR3 region is CASSYSGQGNTDTQYF. The CDR3 bases are TGTGCCAGCAGTTATTCTGGACAGGGAAACACAGATACGCAGTATTTT.

The chain combines TRBV5-1 with TRBJ1-3; D gene uncertain. This CDR3 comprises 16 residues. Germline CDR1 reads SGHRS; CDR2 reads YFSETQ. V lost 4 bases and J lost 0, with 14 bases in between. The CDR3 reads CASSPGEEISGNTIYF. In DNA, the CDR3 is TGCGCCAGCAGCCCAGGTGAAGAGATCTCTGGAAACACCATATATTTT.

This sequence joins TRBV5-1 and TRBJ1-2, with 10 bases matching TRBD1. Germline V gene lookup returns CDR1 SGHRS and CDR2 YFSETQ. The CDR3 runs to 18 residues. V lost 3 bases and J lost 7; bases outside the gene matches: 18. The CDR3 DNA reads as TGCGCCAGCAGCTCCGGACAGGGGGGCTCGGCGGCGGATCTTGGCTACACCTTC. Translated: CASSSGQGGSAADLGYTF.

This chain joins TRBV5-6 and TRBJ1-1; D ambiguous. Germline CDR1 is SGHDT and CDR2 is YYEEEE. V dropped 2 bases and J dropped 1 base, with 9 bases sitting between them. The CDR3 length is 14 residues. The CDR3 DNA follows: TGTGCCAGCAGCTTCCCGCCTAAGAACACTGAAGCTTTCTTT. Residues: CASSFPPKNTEAFF.

This clone was detected only once. This sequence joins TRBV5-1 and TRBJ1-1; tentatively, D is TRBD1 (5 bases). V was cut by 5 bases and J by 2 bases, with 7 bases left in between. Germline values: CDR1 SGHRS, CDR2 YFSETQ. The CDR3 extends over 12 amino acids. The CDR3 DNA sequence: TGCGCCAGCAGTCAGGGAAACACTGAAGCTTTCTTT. This gives the protein CASSQGNTEAFF.

The CDR3 here is CASSQQGIVNTEAFF. CDR3 in DNA: TGTGCCAGCAGTCAACAGGGAATAGTTAACACTGAAGCTTTCTTT. The chain links TRBV27 to TRBJ1-1; a weak D match, TRBD1 (6 bases). This CDR3 is 15 amino acids long. The germline V gene encodes CDR1 MNHEY and CDR2 SMNVEV (reference sequence). Trimming pared 5 bases from V and 2 bases from J, leaving 15 bases between.

The rearrangement links TRBV6-5 to TRBJ1-6; the D gene is possibly TRBD1 (6 bases). The germline V gene has CDR1 MNHEY and CDR2 SVGAGI. V shed 4 bases and J shed 7 bases, with 14 bases lying between them. The CDR3 spans 15 residues. CDR3 nucleotides: TGTGCCAGCAGTTCCCAGGGGATGACGAATTCACCCCTCCACTTT. Translated: CASSSQGMTNSPLHF.

This clone occurred a few times. The V gene is TRBV27, the J gene TRBJ1-1; D not certain. The CDR3 loop spans 13 amino acids. V lost 7 bases to trimming and J lost 4 bases, with 13 bases between them. From germline, CDR1 is MNHEY and CDR2 SMNVEV (reference sequence). The CDR3 region is CASKVSGGTEAFF. The CDR3, as DNA: TGTGCCAGCAAGGTATCTGGAGGCACTGAAGCTTTCTTT.

The V and J genes are TRBV27 and TRBJ1-5, with D unresolved. This CDR3 spans 15 amino acids. Germline assignment: CDR1 MNHEY and CDR2 SMNVEV (reference sequence). Trimming took off 3 bases at V and 1 base at J, with 10 bases between the two ends. Written as DNA, the CDR3 is TGTGCCAGCAGTTTTAAGGGAGGGAGCAATCAGCCCCAGCATTTT. This translates into CASSFKGGSNQPQHF.

The rearrangement uses TRBV5-6 and TRBJ2-3, with D perhaps assigned TRBD1 or TRBD2 (5 bases each). The germline V and J ends were trimmed by 2 bases and 2 bases, with 12 bases remaining between them. The CDR3 runs to 15 residues. Germline values: CDR1 SGHDT, CDR2 YYEEEE. As DNA, the CDR3 is TGTGCCAGCAGCTTCACCGGGACCTCCACAGATACGCAGTATTTT. This encodes CASSFTGTSTDTQYF.

The chain combines TRBV5-1 with TRBJ1-2; weak D call: TRBD1 (5 bases). The CDR3 sequence is 14 residues long. Between the trimmed V and J ends, which lost 3 bases and 3 bases, there was a span of 12 bases. The germline V gene encodes CDR1 SGHRS and CDR2 YFSETQ. The DNA of the CDR3 is TGCGCCAGCAGCTCCCAGACAGAAGACTATGGCTACACCTTC. This sequence encodes CASSSQTEDYGYTF.

The rearrangement joins TRBV29-1 to TRBJ2-3; D possibly corresponds to TRBD1 (5 bases). The CDR3 has 13 residues. Trimming removed 7 bases at V and 1 base at J, with 12 bases between. CDR1 SQVTM and CDR2 ANQGSEA come from the germline V gene. The CDR3 loop is CSGTPTGTDTQYF. The CDR3 DNA reads TGCAGCGGGACACCCACGGGCACAGATACGCAGTATTTT.

The rearrangement links TRBV7-9 to TRBJ1-1; D gene ambiguous. With 4 bases removed from V and 8 bases from J, the gap between germline ends came to 20 bases. The CDR3 sequence is 15 residues long. Germline CDR1 reads SEHNR; CDR2 reads FQNEAQ (reference sequence). The CDR3 spells CASSSPGNPKTEAFF. CDR3 coding DNA: TGTGCCAGCAGCTCCCCGGGGAACCCCAAGACCGAAGCTTTCTTT. The variable domain in full, with the rest retrieved from reference TRBV7-9 and TRBJ1-1, is DTGVSQNPRHKITKRGQNVTFRCDPISEHNRLYWYRQTLGQGPEFLTYFQNEAQLEKSRLLSDRFSAERPKGSFSTLEIQRTEQGDSAMYLCASSSPGNPKTEAFFGQGTRLTVV.

For the CDR3, the DNA is TGCGCCAGCAGCCAAAGAAACGAGGGGTCCTACAATGAGCAGTTCTTC. Translation gives CASSQRNEGSYNEQFF. The J gene is TRBJ2-1, the V gene TRBV4-1; either TRBD1 or TRBD2 may supply D (5 bases each). The length of the CDR3 is 16 residues. Germline V gene data show CDR1 as MGHRA and CDR2 as YSYEKL. The germline V and J ends were trimmed by 2 bases and 1 base, with 12 bases remaining between them.

CDR3 protein: CATYPEGLYEQYF. The CDR3 region has the DNA TGTGCCACGTACCCTGAGGGGCTCTACGAGCAGTACTTC. The chain combines TRBV28 with TRBJ2-7, with D perhaps matching TRBD1 or TRBD2 (5 bases each). This CDR3 has 13 amino acids. The V end was cut by 10 bases, the J end by 3 bases, with 16 bases between. Germline CDR1 reads MDHEN; CDR2 reads SYDVKM.

The sample holds a few counts of this clone. The same CDR3 is also encoded by other DNA sequences in this sample. This chain joins TRBV28 and TRBJ2-1, with a possible D match to TRBD2 (6 bases). Germline assignment: CDR1 MDHEN and CDR2 SYDVKM. This CDR3 has 11 amino acids. V lost 3 bases and J 9 bases, leaving 6 bases between the germline ends. The CDR3 protein is CASSLRGEQFF. The CDR3 bases are TGTGCCAGCAGTTTGCGGGGTGAGCAGTTCTTC.

The rearrangement joins TRBV7-3 to TRBJ2-5, with 8 bases that match TRBD1. This CDR3 region has 15 residues. CDR1 and CDR2 (germline): SGHTA, FQGTGA. After removal of 5 bases from V and 4 bases from J, the junction contained 9 bases not matched to a gene. The CDR3 DNA sequence: TGTGCCAGCAGCGTAGGGACAGGCTCCCGAGAGACCCAGTACTTC. Its translation: CASSVGTGSRETQYF.

This clone came up a few times. The V gene is TRBV5-1, the J gene TRBJ2-1; 11 bases are a match to TRBD1. The CDR3 has 16 amino acids. V dropped 0 bases and J dropped 9; count of bases not matched to a gene: 8. CDR1 and CDR2 from the germline V gene are SGHRS and YFSETQ. CDR3 nucleotide sequence: TGCGCCAGCAGCTTGGCGGGGGACAGGGGGAGTATTGAGCAGTTCTTC. Its translation: CASSLAGDRGSIEQFF.

The chain has TRBV19 and TRBJ1-1; D is unresolved. CDR3 size: 14 residues. V lost 2 bases, J lost 7 bases, and 14 bases lay in between. CDR1 and CDR2 from the germline V gene are LNHDA and SQIVND (reference sequence). The chain's CDR3 is CASSIQVPGYEAFF. The DNA for the CDR3 is TGTGCCAGTAGTATACAAGTCCCGGGCTATGAAGCTTTCTTT.

The chain joins TRBV30 to TRBJ1-1; D is undetermined. Germline CDR1 is GTSNPN and CDR2 is SVGIG (reference sequence). V lost 2 bases to trimming and J lost 3 bases, with 10 bases between them. The CDR3 loop spans 13 amino acids. In DNA form, the CDR3 reads TGTGCCTGGAGTTTCCTAAGGGACACTGAAGCTTTCTTT. Its protein product is CAWSFLRDTEAFF.

The sample holds a few counts of this clone. V is TRBV5-6 and J is TRBJ2-5; 7 bases are a match to TRBD2. Losses at the gene ends were 4 bases for V and 3 bases for J; bases not matched to a gene: 6. The CDR3 contains 14 residues. Germline V CDR1 and CDR2: SGHDT, YYEEEE. CDR3: CASSRDYLKETQYF. CDR3 in DNA: TGTGCCAGCAGCCGGGACTATCTAAAAGAGACCCAGTACTTC.

This clone was seen only once. This chain connects TRBV6-6 to TRBJ2-1; D is undetermined. The CDR3 extends over 12 amino acids. Germline CDR1 is MNHNY and CDR2 is SVGAGI (reference sequence). Trimming pared 7 bases from V and 8 bases from J, leaving 12 bases between. The CDR3 DNA sequence: TGTGCCAGCAAAAATCAGCGCGATGAGCAGTTCTTC. Encoded protein: CASKNQRDEQFF.

The CDR3 region is CASSLGGIDQPQHF. The CDR3 DNA is TGCGCCAGCAGCTTGGGAGGGATTGATCAGCCCCAGCATTTT. The genes are TRBV5-1 and TRBJ1-5, with no clear D. V was pared by 0 bases and J by 5 bases, with 9 bases between. The length of the CDR3 is 14 residues. Germline values: CDR1 SGHRS, CDR2 YFSETQ.

The rearrangement joins TRBV7-9 to TRBJ1-5, with D unclear. This CDR3 contains 13 residues. Looked up from germline, CDR1 is SEHNR and CDR2 is FQNEAQ (reference sequence). Trimming stripped 4 bases from V and 3 bases from J, with 7 bases between. CDR3 sequence: CASSSVHNQPQHF. CDR3 coding DNA: TGTGCCAGCAGCTCAGTGCACAATCAGCCCCAGCATTTT.